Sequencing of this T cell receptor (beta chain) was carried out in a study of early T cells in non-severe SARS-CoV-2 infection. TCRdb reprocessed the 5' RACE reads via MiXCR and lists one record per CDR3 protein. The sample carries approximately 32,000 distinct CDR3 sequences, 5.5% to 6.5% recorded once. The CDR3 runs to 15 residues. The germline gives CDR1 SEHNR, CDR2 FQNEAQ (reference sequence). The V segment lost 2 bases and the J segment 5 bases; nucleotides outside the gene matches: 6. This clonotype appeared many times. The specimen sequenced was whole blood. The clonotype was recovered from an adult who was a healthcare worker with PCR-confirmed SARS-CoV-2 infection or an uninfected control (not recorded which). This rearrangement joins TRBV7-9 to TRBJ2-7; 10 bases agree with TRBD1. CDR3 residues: CASSLSRTGGNEQYF. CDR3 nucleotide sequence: TGTGCCAGCAGCTTATCTCGGACAGGGGGGAACGAGCAGTACTTC.